Shown below are 10 T cell receptor beta chains from a single sample sequenced in a study of control samples from healthy donors and cancer patients. Assay: immunoSEQ multiplex PCR; the TCRdb copy retains only in-frame clones and omits some. This sample has about 170,000 clones, with around 91% found just once. The sequencing input was blood. These receptors originate from a woman aged 30 to 39 in good health.

This CDR3 is CASSPRTGGKSWGYTF. The DNA of the CDR3 is TGTGCCAGCAGCCCCCGGACAGGGGGTAAGAGTTGGGGCTACACCTTC. The chain uses TRBV9 and TRBJ1-2; TRBD1 matches at 10 bases. V lost 4 bases to trimming and J lost 8 bases; unmatched junction nucleotides: 14. CDR3 length: 16 residues. Germline loops: CDR1 SGDLS, CDR2 YYNGEE.

This chain joins TRBV7-9 and TRBJ2-1; 9 bases align to TRBD1. Germline V gene lookup returns CDR1 SEHNR and CDR2 FQNEAQ (reference sequence). The CDR3 extends over 14 amino acids. V shed 5 bases and J 5 bases; nucleotides not matched to a gene: 4. As DNA, the CDR3 is TGTGCCAGCAGCCCCTGGGACAGGGACAATGAGCAGTTCTTC. This codes for CASSPWDRDNEQFF.

The chain is built from TRBV15 and TRBJ1-4; 7 bases are a match to TRBD1. The length of the CDR3 is 16 residues. Per the germline V gene, CDR1 is LNHNV and CDR2 is YYDKDF (reference sequence). V lost 4 bases, J lost 2 bases, and 7 bases stayed unmatched. The CDR3 protein is CATSKGPRGTNEKLFF. The DNA for the CDR3 is TGTGCCACCAGCAAGGGACCCAGGGGGACTAATGAAAAACTGTTTTTT.

This chain connects TRBV11-3 to TRBJ1-2, with 12 bases aligning to TRBD1. V lost 5 bases and J lost 2; bases outside the gene matches: 6. Germline V gives CDR1 SGHNT, CDR2 YENEEA. This CDR3 contains 16 residues. The CDR3 region is CASSTGQGAANYGYTF. The DNA for the CDR3 is TGTGCCAGCAGCACGGGACAGGGGGCCGCAAACTATGGCTACACCTTC.

The gene calls are TRBV10-3 and TRBJ1-2; D gene ambiguous. CDR1 and CDR2 from the germline V gene are ENHRY and SYGVKD. CDR3 size: 13 residues. V dropped 0 bases and J dropped 5 bases, with 7 bases sitting between them. The DNA for the CDR3 is TGTGCCATCAGTGAGTCGCGGGGATATGGCTACACCTTC. It translates to CAISESRGYGYTF.

V is TRBV12-3 or TRBV12-4 and J is TRBJ2-1, with TRBD2 matching 7 bases. This CDR3 is built from 13 residues. V was pared by 1 base and J by 6 bases, with 0 bases of the junction left unmatched. Here the CDR3 DNA reads TGTGCCAGCAGTTTAGGCGGGAGCAATGAGCAGTTCTTC. Its protein product is CASSLGGSNEQFF.

J is TRBJ2-3 and V is TRBV7-3; TRBD2 is a possible D gene (6 bases). This CDR3 is 16 amino acids long. The V end was cut by 4 bases, the J end by 1 base, with 15 bases between. Germline values: CDR1 SGHTA, CDR2 FQGTGA. CDR3 sequence (DNA): TGTGCCAGCAGCTCCCCAAGTGGCGGGGGCACAGATACGCAGTATTTT. This translates into CASSSPSGGGTDTQYF.

This chain links TRBV11-3 with TRBJ2-7; 8 bases fit TRBD2. With 5 bases clipped from V and 3 bases from J, the junction kept 3 bases outside the gene matches. The CDR3 sequence is 13 residues long. CDR1 SGHNT and CDR2 YENEEA come from the germline V gene. CDR3 protein: CASSPGTSYEQYF. DNA for the CDR3: TGTGCCAGCAGCCCCGGGACTAGCTACGAGCAGTACTTC. Together with reference TRBV11-3 and TRBJ2-7, the CDR3 gives the full variable domain: EAGVVQSPRYKIIEKKQPVAFWCNPISGHNTLYWYLQNLGQGPELLIRYENEEAVDDSQLPKDRFSAERLKGVDSTLKIQPAELGDSAVYLCASSPGTSYEQYFGPGTRLTVT.

V usage is TRBV7-2 and J usage is TRBJ1-6; D is unresolved. V was shortened by 4 bases and J by 7 bases, with 8 bases between the two germline ends. This CDR3 region has 13 residues. Germline V gene data show CDR1 as SGHTA and CDR2 as FQGNSA. This CDR3 reads CASSSLANSPLHF. The DNA for the CDR3 is TGTGCCAGCAGCTCCCTAGCGAATTCACCCCTCCACTTT.

The V call is TRBV28, the J call TRBJ2-1; D is ambiguous. The V gene lost 3 bases and the J gene lost 0 bases, with 6 bases spanning the gap. CDR1 and CDR2 from the germline V gene are MDHEN and SYDVKM. The CDR3 length is 14 residues. The chain's CDR3 is CASSLGISYNEQFF. The CDR3 DNA reads as TGTGCCAGCAGTTTGGGCATCTCCTACAATGAGCAGTTCTTC.